The 15 T cell receptor beta chains presented below share a single source sample, sequenced in a study of blood T cell repertoires in COVID-19. TCRdb keeps only in-frame clones here, not all; method: immunoSEQ multiplex PCR. The sample includes 55,000 to 70,000 clones, 80% to 90% seen only once; the top ten take 15% to 18%. Sequenced material: peripheral blood. These receptors all stem from a man of 80 years or more with acute or convalescent COVID-19.

This clone turned up a few times. The V call is TRBV7-9, the J call TRBJ2-3; the D is unclear. Germline V CDR1 and CDR2: SEHNR, FQNEAQ (reference sequence). V lost 4 bases and J lost 0, with 14 bases in between. The CDR3 sequence is 16 residues long. The CDR3 region is CASSSTFHPSTDTQYF. The CDR3 region has the DNA TGTGCCAGCAGCTCGACTTTTCACCCCAGCACAGATACGCAGTATTTT.

V is TRBV7-8 and J is TRBJ2-3; D gene unclear. Trimming cost V 5 bases and J 9 bases, with 12 bases left between them. This CDR3 has 12 amino acids. CDR1 is SGHVS and CDR2 is FQNEAQ in the germline V gene. The CDR3, as DNA: TGTGCCAGCAGCCAAACTCCCGGGACGCAGTATTTT. It encodes CASSQTPGTQYF.

This chain's CDR3 is CASSQDGLAKNIQYF. In nucleotides, the CDR3 is TGTGCCAGCAGCCAAGACGGACTAGCCAAAAACATTCAGTACTTC. The chain links TRBV3-1 (or the pseudogene TRBV3-2) to TRBJ2-4; perhaps TRBD2 as D (5 bases). There are 15 residues in the CDR3. Per the germline V gene, CDR1 is LGHDT and CDR2 is YNNKEL (reference sequence). V lost 0 bases and J lost 0, with 6 bases in between.

The chain joins TRBV28 to TRBJ2-7; 7 nucleotides agree with TRBD2. Germline V gene lookup returns CDR1 MDHEN and CDR2 SYDVKM. The CDR3 contains 15 residues. Trimming took 10 bases from V and 4 from J; bases not matched to a gene: 16. CDR3 loop: CATLPSSGKGYEQYF. Written as DNA, the CDR3 is TGTGCCACCCTCCCTTCTAGCGGAAAAGGATACGAGCAGTACTTC.

V usage is TRBV12-3 or TRBV12-4 and J usage is TRBJ2-7, with D maybe TRBD1 (5 bases). The CDR3 spans 12 residues. V lost 6 bases to trimming and J lost 7 bases, with 13 bases between them. The CDR3, as DNA: TGTGCCAGCAGGTTCCCCCAGGGAGAGCAGTACTTC. This encodes CASRFPQGEQYF.

This clone has a handful of counts. The chain joins TRBV19 to TRBJ1-5; tentatively, D is TRBD1 (6 bases). The germline V gene encodes CDR1 LNHDA and CDR2 SQIVND (reference sequence). The CDR3 consists of 15 residues. Trimming took 3 bases from V and 6 from J, leaving 15 bases between them. The CDR3 here is CASSMTGGVAQPQHF. The CDR3 DNA sequence: TGTGCCAGTAGTATGACAGGCGGTGTGGCTCAGCCCCAGCATTTT.

The chain uses TRBV19 and TRBJ2-7; D is perhaps TRBD2 (5 bases). Germline V CDR1 and CDR2: LNHDA, SQIVND (reference sequence). Trimming left V 4 bases short and J 0 bases short, with 13 bases between. This CDR3 region has 15 residues. The CDR3: CASSRDSVSSYEQYF. The CDR3 nucleotides are TGTGCCAGTAGTAGGGATAGCGTAAGCTCCTACGAGCAGTACTTC.

The V call is TRBV24-1, the J call TRBJ2-3; D is ambiguous. The CDR3 extends over 11 amino acids. Germline CDR1 reads KGHDR; CDR2 reads SFDVKD. The germline V and J ends were trimmed by 6 bases and 3 bases, with 3 bases remaining between them. The CDR3 nucleotides read TGTGCCACCAGTCAGACAGATACGCAGTATTTT. Its protein is CATSQTDTQYF.

The CDR3 sequence is CASSLSSSTDTQYF. For the CDR3, the DNA is TGTGCCAGCAGTTTATCAAGCAGCACAGATACGCAGTATTTT. V is TRBV27 and J is TRBJ2-3; no definite D call. The germline CDR1 and CDR2 sequences are MNHEY and SMNVEV (reference sequence). The length of the CDR3 is 14 residues. V was shortened by 0 bases and J by 0 bases, with 4 bases between the two germline ends.

This clone occurred a few times. The rearrangement links TRBV19 to TRBJ1-5; no firm D call. The CDR3 has 15 residues. Trimming removed 5 bases from V and 5 bases from J, with 16 bases in between. The germline V gene encodes CDR1 LNHDA and CDR2 SQIVND (reference sequence). CDR3 nucleotide sequence: TGTGCCAGTAGTTTAGGACTCCAAAACGATCAGCCCCAGCATTTT. Its translation is CASSLGLQNDQPQHF.

The chain joins TRBV27 to TRBJ1-2; TRBD1 agrees at 8 bases. J lost 2 bases, V lost 3 bases, and 20 bases had no gene match. This CDR3 has 20 amino acids. Germline-derived CDR1 and CDR2 are MNHEY and SMNVEV (reference sequence). The CDR3 is CASSFRRGGQVIQGNYGYTF. Written as DNA, the CDR3 is TGTGCCAGCAGTTTCCGTCGAGGGGGACAGGTCATTCAGGGGAACTATGGCTACACCTTC.

The chain is built from TRBV3-1 (or the pseudogene TRBV3-2) and TRBJ1-5; possibly TRBD1 for D (5 bases). The V gene's germline CDR1 is LGHDT and CDR2 YNNKEL (reference sequence). The CDR3 is 16 residues long. V lost 0 bases to trimming and J lost 6 bases, with 15 bases between them. CDR3 DNA sequence: TGTGCCAGCAGCCAAGATCAGGGATCAAAAAGTCAGCCCCAGCATTTT. It is translated as CASSQDQGSKSQPQHF.

This chain connects TRBV15 to TRBJ1-5; D unresolved. The V end was cut by 0 bases, the J end by 1 base, with 10 bases between. CDR3 length: 16 residues. Germline CDR1 LNHNV, CDR2 YYDKDF (reference sequence). The CDR3 protein is CATSRDGGRSNQPQHF. CDR3 nucleotides: TGTGCCACCAGCAGAGATGGAGGGAGAAGCAATCAGCCCCAGCATTTT.

In this sample, this clone turned up once. CDR3 residues: CASSQDEGQGREQFF. The CDR3 DNA reads as TGTGCCAGCAGCCAAGATGAGGGACAGGGTCGTGAGCAGTTCTTC. The J gene is TRBJ2-1, the V gene TRBV4-2, with TRBD1 matching over 9 bases. The V gene end was trimmed by 0 bases and the J gene end by 9 bases; junction bases not matched to a gene: 6. The CDR3 covers 15 residues. Per the germline V gene, CDR1 is LGHNA and CDR2 is YNFKEQ.

DNA for the CDR3: TGCGCCAGCAGCCCGGGGGGCCAGGGGTCAGCTTTCTTT. Amino acid sequence: CASSPGGQGSAFF. V and J are TRBV5-1 and TRBJ1-1, with a tentative D call TRBD1 (6 bases). Trimming stripped 4 bases from V and 10 bases from J, with 17 bases between. The CDR3 length is 13 residues. Germline V gene lookup returns CDR1 SGHRS and CDR2 YFSETQ.